One TCR beta chain is described in this entry. Its matching antigen is unknown. This sample was included in a study of cytomegalovirus exposure and HLA in healthy donors. Findings of the study overall: Information on immune exposure was restricted to one variable (CMV serostatus). From TCR beta sequences, most subjects' HLA-A and HLA-B alleles were reportedly predicted accurately.

Primers: 60 Vbeta forward and 13 Jbeta reverse. The table came from immunoSEQ multiplex PCR; TCRdb's copy has only in-frame clones and leaves some out. The repertoire holds about 140,000 clones, approximately 87% seen once, with 1.5% in the top ten. This CDR3 is built from 14 residues. V shed 4 bases and J shed 7 bases, with 14 bases lying between them. Germline V gene lookup returns CDR1 MNHEY and CDR2 SMNVEV (reference sequence). This receptor was obtained from a man aged 35 to 55 in good health and CMV-seronegative. The chain joins TRBV27 to TRBJ2-1; the D gene is possibly TRBD1 (7 bases). The specimen sequenced was PBMCs. CDR3 nucleotide sequence: TGTGCCAGCAGTTCCAGGGGGGTCGCGAATGAGCAGTTCTTC. It translates to CASSSRGVANEQFF.